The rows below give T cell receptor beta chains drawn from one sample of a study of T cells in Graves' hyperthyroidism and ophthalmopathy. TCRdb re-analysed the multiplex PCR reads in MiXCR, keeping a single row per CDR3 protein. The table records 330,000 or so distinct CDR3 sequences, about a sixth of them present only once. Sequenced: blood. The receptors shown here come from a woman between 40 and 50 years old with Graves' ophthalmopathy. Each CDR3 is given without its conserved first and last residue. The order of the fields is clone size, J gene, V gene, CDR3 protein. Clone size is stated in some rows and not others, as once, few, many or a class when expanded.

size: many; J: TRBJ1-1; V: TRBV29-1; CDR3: SARTGSWNTEAF
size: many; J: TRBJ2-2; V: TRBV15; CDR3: ATSKGGRSGELF
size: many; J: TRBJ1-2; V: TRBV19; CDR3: ASSIRRDGYT
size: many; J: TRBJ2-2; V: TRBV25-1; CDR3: ASSEWGGELF
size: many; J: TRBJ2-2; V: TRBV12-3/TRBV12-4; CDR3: ASSLRGGVNAGELF
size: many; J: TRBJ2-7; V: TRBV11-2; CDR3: ASSLRFGTGTYEQY
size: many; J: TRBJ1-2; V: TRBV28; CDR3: ASRLRDRVYGYT
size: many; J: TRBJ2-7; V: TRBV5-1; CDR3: ASSLSGMGKY
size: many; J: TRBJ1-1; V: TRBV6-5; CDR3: ASITGPNTEAF
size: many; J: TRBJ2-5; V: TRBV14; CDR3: ASSPRRGPYSQETQY
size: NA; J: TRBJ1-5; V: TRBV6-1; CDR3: ASRSPAYSNQPQH
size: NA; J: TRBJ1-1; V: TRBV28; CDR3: ASSLPGQLTEAF
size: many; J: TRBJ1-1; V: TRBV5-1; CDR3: ASSPDRGLMNTEAF
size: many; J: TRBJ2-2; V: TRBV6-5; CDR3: ASMFTGELF
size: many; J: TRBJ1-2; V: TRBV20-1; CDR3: SASFGLYGYT
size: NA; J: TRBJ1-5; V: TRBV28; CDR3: ASSLFTGNQPQH
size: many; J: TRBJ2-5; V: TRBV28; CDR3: ASSGRALGLQTQY
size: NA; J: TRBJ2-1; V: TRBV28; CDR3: ASRGAGGFGNEQF
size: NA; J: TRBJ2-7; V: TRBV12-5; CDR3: ASGLVLRGRGYEQY
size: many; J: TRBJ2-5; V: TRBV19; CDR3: ASSIPGTTQETQY
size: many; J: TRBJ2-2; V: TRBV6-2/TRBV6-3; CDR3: ASSYQIHTGPSTTGELF